Listed below are T cell receptor beta chains from one sample, sequenced in a study of spatial heterogeneity in lung cancer. TCRdb itself ran the 5' RACE reads through MiXCR, one entry per CDR3 protein. The top ten hold roughly 40% of the sample, which has about 47,000 distinct CDR3 sequences, 12% seen once. Sequencing used PBMCs, obtained at surgery. These receptors originate from a female donor with early-stage non-small cell lung cancer. Both conserved end residues are part of each CDR3. The D gene is left open where the match is weak. Size tells how often a clone was seen (once, few, many) or the class of an expanded clone, and some rows leave it out.

abundance	v_gene	d_gene	j_gene	CDR3nt	CDR3aa
NA	TRBV11-3	NA	TRBJ2-3	TGTGCCAGCAGCACCGGCCGATTGCCCACAGATACGCAGTATTTT	CASSTGRLPTDTQYF
few	TRBV5-1	NA	TRBJ2-3	TGCGCCAGCAGCTTGTTTACCCGCACCCGGGGCCCTACTAGCACAGATACGCAGTATTTT	CASSLFTRTRGPTSTDTQYF
NA	TRBV5-6	TRBD1	TRBJ2-3	TGTGCCAGCAGACGGACAGGGGCCACGACGCAGTATTTT	CASRRTGATTQYF
few	TRBV20-1	NA	TRBJ2-1	TGCAGTGCCATGGGGGACTCCTACAATGAGCAGTTCTTC	CSAMGDSYNEQFF
NA	TRBV19	TRBD1	TRBJ1-1	TGTGCCAGTACCAGAGACAGGGTGAACACTGAAGCTTTCTTT	CASTRDRVNTEAFF
few	TRBV14	TRBD1	TRBJ1-1	TGTGCCAGCAGCCCCGGACAGGGATGGGAGTACACTGAAGCTTTCTTT	CASSPGQGWEYTEAFF
many	TRBV25-1	TRBD1	TRBJ2-7	TGTGCCAGCAGTGAAGGGACAGGAACCTACGAGCAATACTTC	CASSEGTGTYEQYF
NA	TRBV6-6	TRBD1	TRBJ1-1	TGTGCCAGCAGTTACTCGGGACAGCTCACTGAAGCTTTCTTT	CASSYSGQLTEAFF
few	TRBV7-2	TRBD1	TRBJ2-7	TGTGCCAGCAGCCCCGACCGGGACAGGGGGTACTACGAGCAGTACTTC	CASSPDRDRGYYEQYF
many	TRBV20-1	TRBD1	TRBJ2-4	TGCAGTGCTATGCAGGGGGCGAGGGAAAACATTCAGTACTTC	CSAMQGARENIQYF
few	TRBV29-1	NA	TRBJ1-3	TGCAGCGTTGAAGATCGGCAGGGGCCTGGAAACACCATATATTTT	CSVEDRQGPGNTIYF